These T cell receptor beta chains were read from a single sample in a study of spatial heterogeneity in lung cancer. TCRdb analysed the 5' RACE reads with MiXCR anew, one entry per CDR3 protein. The table records around 40,000 distinct CDR3 sequences, roughly 5.5% of them present only once. The starting material was PBMCs, obtained at surgery. These receptors were collected from a female donor with early-stage non-small cell lung cancer. The CDR3 runs from the conserved cysteine through the conserved F or W. The D gene is left open where the match is weak. Clone size is shown for a subset of rows, as once, few, many or a class of expanded clone.

D	size	length	V	J	CDR3	DNA
TRBD2	few	15	TRBV27	TRBJ2-2	CAATSIAGGTGELFF	TGTGCCGCCACCTCTATAGCGGGGGGCACCGGGGAGCTGTTTTTT
NA	many	15	TRBV12-3/TRBV12-4	TRBJ2-2	CASTLEPRNTGELFF	TGTGCCAGCACCCTGGAACCTCGAAACACCGGGGAGCTGTTTTTT
NA	many	15	TRBV6-4	TRBJ2-6	CASSDSSSGANVLTF	TGTGCCAGCAGTGACTCCAGCTCTGGGGCCAACGTCCTGACTTTC
NA	few	15	TRBV4-1	TRBJ2-1	CASSHGPLSYNEQFF	TGCGCCAGCAGCCACGGACCGCTCTCCTACAATGAGCAGTTCTTC
NA	many	13	TRBV7-9	TRBJ2-5	CASSRPSQETQYF	TGTGCCAGCAGCCGCCCTAGTCAAGAGACCCAGTACTTC
TRBD2	NA	18	TRBV4-3	TRBJ2-7	CASSQKLIASGGSYEQYF	TGCGCCAGCAGCCAAAAGCTTATAGCTAGCGGGGGCTCCTACGAGCAGTACTTC
TRBD1	many	17	TRBV4-1	TRBJ1-5	CASSQDWEQGAYQPQHF	TGCGCCAGCAGCCAAGATTGGGAACAGGGGGCTTATCAGCCCCAGCATTTT
NA	many	14	TRBV6-5	TRBJ2-5	CASSYSGSEGTQYF	TGTGCCAGCAGTTACTCAGGGAGCGAGGGGACCCAGTACTTC
NA	many	12	TRBV3-1	TRBJ2-5	CASSRLGETQYF	TGTGCCAGCAGCCGACTGGGGGAGACCCAGTACTTC
NA	medium-sized	15	TRBV27	TRBJ1-6	CASSRQGLLNSPLHF	TGTGCCAGCAGTCGTCAGGGATTGTTAAATTCACCCCTCCACTTT
TRBD1	few	17	TRBV30	TRBJ2-6	CAWLRDRGRSGANVLTF	TGTGCCTGGCTCCGGGACAGGGGGCGATCTGGGGCCAACGTCCTGACTTTC
NA	many	11	TRBV28	TRBJ1-2	CASSWGGGYTF	TGTGCCAGCAGTTGGGGGGGTGGCTACACCTTC
NA	NA	15	TRBV20-1	TRBJ1-5	CSARVGAGLGTPQHF	TGCAGTGCTAGAGTCGGGGCCGGTCTAGGAACGCCCCAGCATTTT
NA	many	11	TRBV10-2	TRBJ2-1	CASPGKDEQFF	TGCGCCAGCCCTGGAAAGGATGAGCAGTTCTTC
NA	NA	17	TRBV9	TRBJ2-1	CASSPSGTQNSYNEQFF	TGTGCCAGCAGCCCTTCCGGGACACAGAACTCCTACAATGAGCAGTTCTTC
NA	many	13	TRBV6-1	TRBJ1-1	CAAPGQWDTEAFF	TGTGCCGCACCCGGGCAATGGGATACTGAAGCTTTCTTT
TRBD1	few	14	TRBV7-8	TRBJ2-2	CASSWDRNTGELFF	TGTGCCAGCAGCTGGGACAGGAACACCGGGGAGCTGTTTTTT
NA	NA	15	TRBV5-1	TRBJ2-3	CASSLEAGHTDTQYF	TGCGCCAGCAGCTTGGAGGCAGGGCACACAGATACGCAGTATTTT
NA	many	14	TRBV5-4	TRBJ2-7	CASSPRQKTYEQYF	TGTGCCAGCAGCCCGCGACAGAAAACCTACGAGCAGTACTTC
NA	many	15	TRBV4-3	TRBJ2-1	CASSRLTGAYNEQFF	TGCGCCAGCAGCCGCCTCACCGGGGCCTACAATGAGCAGTTCTTC
NA	medium-sized	15	TRBV11-2	TRBJ2-1	CASSGIMGRFNEQFF	TGTGCCAGCAGCGGTATTATGGGTCGCTTTAATGAGCAGTTCTTC
NA	many	14	TRBV29-1	TRBJ2-3	CSVTPGYSTDTQYF	TGCAGCGTTACACCGGGATATAGCACAGATACGCAGTATTTT
NA	large	13	TRBV9	TRBJ1-1	CASSAAENTEAFF	TGTGCCAGCAGCGCCGCCGAGAACACTGAAGCTTTCTTT
TRBD2	few	16	TRBV3-1	TRBJ2-3	CASSHKWRGAGDTQYF	TGTGCCAGCAGCCACAAATGGCGGGGGGCCGGGGATACGCAGTATTTT
TRBD1	NA	16	TRBV6-5	TRBJ2-7	CASSYSSGQNSYEQYF	TGTGCCAGCAGTTACTCCTCGGGACAGAACTCCTACGAGCAGTACTTC
TRBD2	many	14	TRBV29-1	TRBJ2-4	CSVGPTGGRNIQYF	TGCAGCGTTGGGCCCACGGGAGGGCGAAACATTCAGTACTTC
NA	many	15	TRBV10-3	TRBJ1-2	CAISGTDRSNYGYTF	TGTGCCATCAGTGGGACAGATCGTAGCAACTATGGCTACACCTTC
NA	few	12	TRBV12-3/TRBV12-4	TRBJ2-3	CASTPRPDTQYF	TGTGCCAGCACTCCTCGTCCAGATACGCAGTATTTT
TRBD1	few	15	TRBV12-3/TRBV12-4	TRBJ1-2	CASGTGGAVNYGYTF	TGTGCCAGCGGGACAGGGGGCGCCGTTAACTATGGCTACACCTTC
NA	many	17	TRBV2	TRBJ2-7	CASGLGAKVWQGYEQYF	TGTGCCAGTGGGCTCGGTGCTAAAGTGTGGCAGGGCTACGAGCAGTACTTC
NA	NA	14	TRBV27	TRBJ1-4	CASSKMDANEKLFF	TGTGCCAGCAGCAAGATGGACGCCAATGAAAAACTGTTTTTT
NA	many	12	TRBV5-6	TRBJ1-1	CASSSQAREAFF	TGTGCCAGCAGCTCCCAGGCGCGTGAAGCTTTCTTT
TRBD1	NA	20	TRBV12-3/TRBV12-4	TRBJ2-2	CASSPDIPTGQGRGTGELFF	TGTGCCAGCAGCCCCGATATCCCGACGGGACAGGGGAGAGGCACCGGGGAGCTGTTTTTT
NA	many	16	TRBV12-3/TRBV12-4	TRBJ1-1	CASRNDWTAKNTEAFF	TGTGCCAGCAGAAACGATTGGACGGCAAAGAACACTGAAGCTTTCTTT
TRBD1	few	14	TRBV7-9	TRBJ1-1	CASSLPGGDTEAFF	TGTGCCAGCAGCTTACCAGGGGGAGACACTGAAGCTTTCTTT
TRBD1	NA	15	TRBV30	TRBJ2-3	CAWDPGTGLADTQYF	TGTGCCTGGGACCCCGGGACAGGGTTGGCAGATACGCAGTATTTT
NA	many	18	TRBV21-1	TRBJ2-1	CASSRRVSGGARYNEQFF	TGTGCCAGCAGCAGACGGGTTAGCGGGGGGGCCCGGTACAATGAGCAGTTCTTC
TRBD1	NA	15	TRBV9	TRBJ1-5	CASSVGTGFNQPQHF	TGTGCCAGCAGCGTAGGGACAGGGTTCAATCAGCCCCAGCATTTT
TRBD2	many	16	TRBV9	TRBJ2-5	CASTRRLAGGQETQYF	TGTGCCAGCACCCGGAGACTAGCGGGGGGTCAAGAGACCCAGTACTTC
NA	many	17	TRBV14	TRBJ2-5	CASSQATSGRFQETQYF	TGTGCCAGCAGCCAAGCCACCTCGGGCAGGTTCCAAGAGACCCAGTACTTC
NA	many	15	TRBV9	TRBJ2-7	CASSVGADGSYEQYF	TGTGCCAGCAGCGTAGGGGCGGACGGATCCTACGAGCAGTACTTC
TRBD1	few	16	TRBV19	TRBJ2-7	CASSPQGQGVSYEQYF	TGTGCCAGTAGTCCCCAAGGACAGGGGGTATCCTACGAGCAGTACTTC
NA	many	14	TRBV3-1	TRBJ1-1	CASQGGNWVTEAFF	TGTGCCAGCCAAGGCGGGAACTGGGTCACTGAAGCTTTCTTT
NA	many	14	TRBV5-1	TRBJ2-2	CASTRTQNTGELFF	TGCGCCAGCACCCGGACACAAAACACCGGGGAGCTGTTTTTT
TRBD1	few	15	TRBV5-1	TRBJ1-1	CASSLEGQGYTEAFF	TGCGCCAGCAGCTTGGAGGGACAGGGTTACACTGAAGCTTTCTTT
NA	many	11	TRBV13	TRBJ2-7	CASSSTYEQYF	TGTGCCAGCAGCTCCACCTACGAGCAGTACTTC
NA	NA	16	TRBV27	TRBJ1-2	CASSSHPGDGNYGYTF	TGTGCCAGCAGTTCCCACCCTGGGGACGGAAACTATGGCTACACCTTC
NA	many	13	TRBV7-3	TRBJ1-1	CASSFRAGTEAFF	TGTGCCAGCAGCTTTCGAGCGGGCACTGAAGCTTTCTTT
TRBD1	many	17	TRBV12-3/TRBV12-4	TRBJ2-7	CASSLATVTGYSYEQYF	TGTGCCAGCAGTTTAGCGACCGTGACAGGGTATTCCTACGAGCAGTACTTC
NA	many	15	TRBV11-1	TRBJ2-1	CASSLGALGDNEQFF	TGTGCCAGCAGCTTGGGGGCCCTTGGGGACAATGAGCAGTTCTTC